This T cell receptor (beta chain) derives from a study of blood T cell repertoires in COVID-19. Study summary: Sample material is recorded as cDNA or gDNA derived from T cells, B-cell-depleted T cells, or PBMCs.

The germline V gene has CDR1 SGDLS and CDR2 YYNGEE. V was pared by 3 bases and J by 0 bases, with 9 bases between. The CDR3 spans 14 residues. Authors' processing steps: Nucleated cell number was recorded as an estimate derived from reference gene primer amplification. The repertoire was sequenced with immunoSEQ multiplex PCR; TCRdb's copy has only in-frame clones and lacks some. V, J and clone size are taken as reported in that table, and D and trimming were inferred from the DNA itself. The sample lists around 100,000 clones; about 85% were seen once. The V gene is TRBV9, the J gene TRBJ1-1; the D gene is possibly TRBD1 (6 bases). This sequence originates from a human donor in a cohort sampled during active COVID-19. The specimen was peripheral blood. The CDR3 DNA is TGTGCCAGCAGCGGGACAGCCATGAACACTGAAGCTTTCTTT. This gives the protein CASSGTAMNTEAFF.